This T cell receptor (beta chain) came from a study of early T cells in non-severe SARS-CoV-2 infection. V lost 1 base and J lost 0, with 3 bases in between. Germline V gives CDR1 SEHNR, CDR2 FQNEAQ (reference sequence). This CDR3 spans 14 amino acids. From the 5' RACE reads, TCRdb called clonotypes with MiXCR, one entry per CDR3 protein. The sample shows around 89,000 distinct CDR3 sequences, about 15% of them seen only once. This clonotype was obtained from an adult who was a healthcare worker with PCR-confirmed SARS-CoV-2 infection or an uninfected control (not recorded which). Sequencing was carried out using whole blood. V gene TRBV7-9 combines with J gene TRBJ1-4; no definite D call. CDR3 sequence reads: CASSLGATNEKLFF. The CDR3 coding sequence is TGTGCCAGCAGCTTAGGTGCAACTAATGAAAAACTGTTTTTT. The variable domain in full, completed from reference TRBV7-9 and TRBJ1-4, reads DTGVSQNPRHKITKRGQNVTFRCDPISEHNRLYWYRQTLGQGPEFLTYFQNEAQLEKSRLLSDRFSAERPKGSFSTLEIQRTEQGDSAMYLCASSLGATNEKLFFGSGTQLSVL.